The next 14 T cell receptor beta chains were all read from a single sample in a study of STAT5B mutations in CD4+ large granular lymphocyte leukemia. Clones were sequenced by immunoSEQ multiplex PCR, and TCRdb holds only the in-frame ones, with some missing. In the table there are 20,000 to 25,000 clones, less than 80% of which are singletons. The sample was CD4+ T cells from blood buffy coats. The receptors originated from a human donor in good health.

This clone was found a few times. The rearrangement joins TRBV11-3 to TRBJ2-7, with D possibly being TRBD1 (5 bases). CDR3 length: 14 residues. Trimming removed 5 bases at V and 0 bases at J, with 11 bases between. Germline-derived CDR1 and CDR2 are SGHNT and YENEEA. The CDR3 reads CASSPGQFSYEQYF. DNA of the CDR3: TGTGCCAGCAGCCCAGGGCAGTTCTCCTACGAGCAGTACTTC.

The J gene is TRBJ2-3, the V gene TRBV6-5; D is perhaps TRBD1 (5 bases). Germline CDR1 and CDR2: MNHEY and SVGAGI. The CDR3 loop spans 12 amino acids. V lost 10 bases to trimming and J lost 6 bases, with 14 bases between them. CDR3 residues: CATQGRRDTQYF. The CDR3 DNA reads TGTGCCACGCAGGGCCGGCGGGATACGCAGTATTTT.

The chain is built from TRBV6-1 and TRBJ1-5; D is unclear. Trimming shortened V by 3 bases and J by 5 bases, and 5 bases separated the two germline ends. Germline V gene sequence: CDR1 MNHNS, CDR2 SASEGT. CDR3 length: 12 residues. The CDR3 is CASSDGDQPQHF. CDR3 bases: TGTGCCAGCAGTGACGGAGATCAGCCCCAGCATTTT.

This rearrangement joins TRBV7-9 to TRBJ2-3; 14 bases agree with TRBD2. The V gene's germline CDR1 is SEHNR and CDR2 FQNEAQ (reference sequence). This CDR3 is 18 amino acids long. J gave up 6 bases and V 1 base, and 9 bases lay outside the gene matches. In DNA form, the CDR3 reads TGTGCCAGCAGCTTAGGCGGACTAGCGGGAGGAGGGGCGGATACGCAGTATTTT. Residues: CASSLGGLAGGGADTQYF.

The CDR3 sequence: CASTLGGVNIQYF. Written as DNA, the CDR3 is TGTGCCAGCACCTTAGGGGGTGTGAACATTCAGTACTTC. The chain carries TRBV6-1 and TRBJ2-4; tentatively, D is TRBD1 (6 bases). Germline-derived CDR1 and CDR2 are MNHNS and SASEGT. CDR3 size: 13 residues. Trimming left V 7 bases short and J 7 bases short, with 14 bases between.

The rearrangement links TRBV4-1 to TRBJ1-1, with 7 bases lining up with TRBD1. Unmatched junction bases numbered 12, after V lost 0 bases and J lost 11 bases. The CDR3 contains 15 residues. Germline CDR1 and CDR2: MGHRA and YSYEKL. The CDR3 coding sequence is TGCGCCAGCAGCCAAGAAGGTAGGGGACAGACCATCGCTTTCTTT. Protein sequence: CASSQEGRGQTIAFF.

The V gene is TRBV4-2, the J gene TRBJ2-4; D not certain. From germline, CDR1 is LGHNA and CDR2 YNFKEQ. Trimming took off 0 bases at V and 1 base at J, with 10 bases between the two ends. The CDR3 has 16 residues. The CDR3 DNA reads TGTGCCAGCAGCCAAGACGGTAGTGAGGCCAAAAACATTCAGTACTTC. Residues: CASSQDGSEAKNIQYF.

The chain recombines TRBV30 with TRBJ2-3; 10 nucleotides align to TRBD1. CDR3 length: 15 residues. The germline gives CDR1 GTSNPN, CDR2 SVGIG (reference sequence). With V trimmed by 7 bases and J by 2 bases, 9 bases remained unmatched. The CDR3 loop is CAFSRDRGYTDTQYF. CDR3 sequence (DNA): TGTGCCTTCTCCCGGGACAGGGGTTACACAGATACGCAGTATTTT.

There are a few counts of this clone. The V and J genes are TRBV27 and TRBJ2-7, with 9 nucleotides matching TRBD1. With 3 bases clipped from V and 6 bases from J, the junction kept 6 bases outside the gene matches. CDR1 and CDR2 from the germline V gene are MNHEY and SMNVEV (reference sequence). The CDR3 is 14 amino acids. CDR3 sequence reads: CASSFYRGRAEQYF. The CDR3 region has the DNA TGTGCCAGCAGTTTCTACAGGGGGCGCGCCGAGCAGTACTTC.

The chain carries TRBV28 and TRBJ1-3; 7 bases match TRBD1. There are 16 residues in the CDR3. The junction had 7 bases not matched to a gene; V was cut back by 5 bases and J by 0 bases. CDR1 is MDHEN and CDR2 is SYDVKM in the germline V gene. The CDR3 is CASSKGQKFSGNTIYF. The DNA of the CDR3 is TGTGCCAGCAGTAAGGGACAGAAATTCTCTGGAAACACCATATATTTT.

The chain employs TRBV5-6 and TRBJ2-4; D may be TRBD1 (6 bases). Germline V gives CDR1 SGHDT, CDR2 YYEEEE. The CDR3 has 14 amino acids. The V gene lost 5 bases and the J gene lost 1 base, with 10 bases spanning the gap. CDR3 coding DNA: TGTGCCAGCAGTTACACAGGGGCCAAAAACATTCAGTACTTC. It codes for CASSYTGAKNIQYF.

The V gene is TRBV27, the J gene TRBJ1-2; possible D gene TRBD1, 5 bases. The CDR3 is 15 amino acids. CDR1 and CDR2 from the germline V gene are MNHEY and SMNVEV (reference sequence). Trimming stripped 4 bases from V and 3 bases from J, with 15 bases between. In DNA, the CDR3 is TGTGCCAGCAGTTCAAGAACAGGAACCGACTATGGCTACACCTTC. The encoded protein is CASSSRTGTDYGYTF.

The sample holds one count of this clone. CDR3 sequence: CASTLRGGSFQETQYF. The CDR3, as DNA: TGTGCCAGCACCCTCCGCGGAGGCTCTTTCCAAGAGACCCAGTACTTC. V is TRBV13 and J is TRBJ2-5, with D possibly being TRBD2 (5 bases). The V end was cut by 7 bases, the J end by 1 base, with 19 bases between. Germline loops: CDR1 PRHDT, CDR2 FYEKMQ (reference sequence). This CDR3 comprises 16 residues.

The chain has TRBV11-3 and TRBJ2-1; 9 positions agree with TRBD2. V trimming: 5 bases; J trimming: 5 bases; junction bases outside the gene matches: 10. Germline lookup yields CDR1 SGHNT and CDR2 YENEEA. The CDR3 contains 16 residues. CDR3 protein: CASSPLTSGHHNEQFF. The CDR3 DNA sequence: TGTGCCAGCAGCCCACTGACTAGCGGCCACCACAATGAGCAGTTCTTC.